The clone carrying this TCR beta chain was detected only a few times. Antigen unknown. TCRdb passed the RT-PCR reads through MiXCR, listing each CDR3 protein once. Of 800,000 or so distinct CDR3 sequences in the sample, 21% were seen once. CDR3 length: 15 amino acids. Deletions cut 5 bases from V and 11 bases from J, with 25 bases between. Germline V gene data show CDR1 as SQVTM and CDR2 as ANQGSEA. The sample comes from a study of response to subunit inactivated influenza vaccine. Study results and caveats: Authors suggested seasonal influenza vaccinations each recruit few new T cells.

The chain combines TRBV29-1 with TRBJ2-1, with D hard to call. The material sequenced was PBMCs from blood, taken around 5 days after vaccination. The clonotype comes from a man in his fifties who received an inactivated influenza vaccine. The CDR3 region is CSVSPGRWGNFQQFF. CDR3 coding DNA: TGCAGCGTTTCCCCAGGCAGGTGGGGAAACTTTCAGCAGTTCTTC.